Below are 7 T cell receptor beta chains sequenced from a single sample in a study of beta chain features in type 1 diabetes. The authors reverse transcribed all of the isolated RNA, so sequencing captured expressed TCRB transcripts. The assay was immunoSEQ multiplex PCR, and TCRdb's table has in-frame clones only and misses some. The table has 65,000 to 100,000 clones, approximately 32% seen once; the top ten hold about 0.48%. Sequenced material: stem cell memory CD4+ T cells from blood. All receptors come from a woman younger than 30 in good health.

The chain joins TRBV13 to TRBJ2-7; D is perhaps TRBD1 (6 bases). Trimming removed 6 bases at V and 4 bases at J, with 19 bases between. The CDR3 runs to 15 residues. Per the germline V gene, CDR1 is PRHDT and CDR2 is FYEKMQ (reference sequence). CDR3 residues: CASRKVGQPPYEQYF. Here the CDR3 DNA reads TGTGCCAGCAGAAAGGTAGGACAGCCGCCATACGAGCAGTACTTC.

This clone was found a few times. The genes are TRBV5-6 and TRBJ2-7, with 7 bases aligning to TRBD1. With V trimmed by 0 bases and J by 3 bases, 6 bases remained unmatched. In germline, CDR1 is SGHDT, CDR2 YYEEEE. The CDR3 spans 15 residues. The CDR3 DNA follows: TGTGCCAGCAGCTTGGATGGGAACAGGGGCTACGAGCAGTACTTC. Protein sequence: CASSLDGNRGYEQYF.

The V gene is TRBV6-6, the J gene TRBJ1-5, with 7 bases identical to TRBD1. Looked up from germline, CDR1 is MNHNY and CDR2 is SVGAGI (reference sequence). Trimming cost V 4 bases and J 3 bases; bases outside gene matches: 3. This CDR3 contains 14 residues. The CDR3 coding sequence is TGTGCCAGCAGTTTAGGACAGGCCAATCAGCCCCAGCATTTT. Translation gives CASSLGQANQPQHF.

This clone was counted only a few times. This chain connects TRBV6-4 to TRBJ1-1; 8 bases match TRBD1. The CDR3 loop spans 16 amino acids. V was pared by 6 bases and J by 8 bases, with 17 bases of the junction left unmatched. Germline V gene data show CDR1 as MRHNA and CDR2 as SNTAGT. DNA for the CDR3: TGTGCCAGCAGGCCCGGGACAGGAAAGACGAAGCGGGAAGCTTTCTTT. This sequence encodes CASRPGTGKTKREAFF.

The CDR3: CASSFNRGSETQYF. CDR3 DNA: TGTGCCAGCAGCTTCAACAGGGGTAGCGAGACCCAGTACTTC. The chain employs TRBV11-2 and TRBJ2-5; 7 nucleotides align to TRBD1. Germline V CDR1 and CDR2: SGHAT, FQNNGV. V trimming: 3 bases; J trimming: 5 bases; junction bases outside the gene matches: 6. This CDR3 region has 14 residues.

The J gene is TRBJ1-1, the V gene TRBV19; tentative D call: TRBD1 (6 bases). V lost 7 bases to trimming and J lost 4 bases, with 10 bases between them. Per germline, CDR1 LNHDA and CDR2 SQIVND (reference sequence). The CDR3 runs to 12 residues. The CDR3 sequence is CASKVRGTEAFF. In nucleotides, the CDR3 is TGTGCCAGTAAGGTCAGGGGCACTGAAGCTTTCTTT. Based on the CDR3 plus reference TRBV19 and TRBJ1-1, the full variable domain is DGGITQSPKYLFRKEGQNVTLSCEQNLNHDAMYWYRQDPGQGLRLIYYSQIVNDFQKGDIAEGYSVSREKKESFPLTVTSAQKNPTAFYLCASKVRGTEAFFGQGTRLTVV.

The rearrangement joins TRBV7-2 to TRBJ1-2, with D maybe TRBD1 (6 bases). Deletions cut 5 bases from V and 2 bases from J, with 9 bases between. This CDR3 is built from 13 residues. Per the germline V gene, CDR1 is SGHTA and CDR2 is FQGNSA. CDR3 loop: CASSPDRNYGYTF. CDR3 DNA sequence: TGTGCCAGCAGCCCCGACAGGAACTATGGCTACACCTTC.